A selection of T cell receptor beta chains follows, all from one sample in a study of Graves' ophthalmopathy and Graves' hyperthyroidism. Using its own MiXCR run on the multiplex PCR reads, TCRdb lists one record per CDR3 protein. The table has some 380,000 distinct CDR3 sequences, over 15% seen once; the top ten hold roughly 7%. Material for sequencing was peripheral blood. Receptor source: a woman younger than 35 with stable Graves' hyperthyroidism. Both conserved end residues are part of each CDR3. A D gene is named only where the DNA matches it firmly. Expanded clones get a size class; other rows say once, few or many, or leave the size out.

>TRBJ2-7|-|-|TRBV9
TGTGCCAGCAGCGTTGAGGGGGACACCGAGCAGTACTTC
CASSVEGDTEQYF
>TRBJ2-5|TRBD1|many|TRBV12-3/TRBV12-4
TGTGCCAGCACTGACAGGGATTACAAAGAGACCCAGTACTTC
CASTDRDYKETQYF
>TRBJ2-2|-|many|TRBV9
TGTGCCAGCAGCGTTGCCGGGACCCCACTGAACACCGGGGAGCTGTTTTTT
CASSVAGTPLNTGELFF
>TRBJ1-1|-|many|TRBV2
TGTGCCAGCGGCGGACACACTGAAGCTTTCTTT
CASGGHTEAFF
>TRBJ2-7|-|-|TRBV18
TGTGCCAGCTCACCACAACAGAAGGACGAGCAGTACTTC
CASSPQQKDEQYF
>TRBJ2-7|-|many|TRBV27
TGTGCCAGCACCCCTATGGGGAAGTCCTACGAGCAGTACTTC
CASTPMGKSYEQYF
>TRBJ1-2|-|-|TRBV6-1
TGTGCCAGCTCCATGGCAGGGCCTTCCTATGGCTACACCTTC
CASSMAGPSYGYTF
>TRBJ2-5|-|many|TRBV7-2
TGTGCCAGCAGGCGAACTAACACGGAGACCCAGTACTTC
CASRRTNTETQYF
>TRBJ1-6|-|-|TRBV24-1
TGTGCCACCAGTGATCTCCCAGGGGCCTTCTATAATTCACCCCTCCACTTT
CATSDLPGAFYNSPLHF
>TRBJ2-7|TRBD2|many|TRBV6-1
TGTGCCCCAAGCAGAGGTGGCGGGGGGACCTACGAGCAGTACTTC
CAPSRGGGGTYEQYF
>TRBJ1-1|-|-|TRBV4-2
TGTGCCAGCAGCCAAGTAGGAGACAGGGAAGCTTTCTTT
CASSQVGDREAFF
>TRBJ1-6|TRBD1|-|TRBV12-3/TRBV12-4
TGTGCCAGCAGACCGACAGGGGCTCGTAATTCACCCCTCCACTTT
CASRPTGARNSPLHF
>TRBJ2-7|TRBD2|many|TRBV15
TGTGCCACCAGCAGAGAGGCTAGCGGGGGCTACGAGCAGTACTTC
CATSREASGGYEQYF
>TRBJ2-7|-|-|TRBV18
TGTGCCAGCGCCCAGGGGGGCTCCTACGAGCAGTACTTC
CASAQGGSYEQYF
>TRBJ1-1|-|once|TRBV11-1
TGTGCCAGCAGCTTATTCTCCGGGGCCGTAGGGAACACTGAAGCTTGCTTT
CASSLFSGAVGNTEACF
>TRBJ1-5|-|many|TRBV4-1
TGCGCCAGCAGCCAAGAAAGGGGTGGCCAGCCCCAGCATTTT
CASSQERGGQPQHF
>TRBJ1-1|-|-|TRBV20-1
TGCAGTGCTAGAGGGTCCAGAAACACTGAAGCTTTCTTT
CSARGSRNTEAFF
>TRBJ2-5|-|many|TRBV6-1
TGTGCCAGCAGTCAGATTCAAGAGACCCAGTACTTC
CASSQIQETQYF
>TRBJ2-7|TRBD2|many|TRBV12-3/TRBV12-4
TGTGCCAGCAGGGGGCTAGCGGGGCCGCAGTACTTC
CASRGLAGPQYF
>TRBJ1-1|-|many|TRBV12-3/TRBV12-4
TGTGCCAGCAGTTTAAATGGCGGGGCCTCGAACACTGAAGCTTTCTTT
CASSLNGGASNTEAFF
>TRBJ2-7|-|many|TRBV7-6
TGTGCCAGCAGCTCCCTCGTGGGGACGGAATACGAGCAGTACTTC
CASSSLVGTEYEQYF
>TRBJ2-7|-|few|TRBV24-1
TGTGCCACCGGTCTATCGACAGGTACCTACGAGCAGTACTTC
CATGLSTGTYEQYF
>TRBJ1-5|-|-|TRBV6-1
TGTGCCAGCAGTGGAGTCTTTCAGGGGAGTATTCAGCCCCAGCATTTT
CASSGVFQGSIQPQHF
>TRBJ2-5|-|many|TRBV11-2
TGTGCCAGCAGCCCCGTTGTAACCGGGGAAGAGACCCAGTACTTC
CASSPVVTGEETQYF
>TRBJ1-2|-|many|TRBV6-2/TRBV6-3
TGTGCCAGCATGTCCTTGGCGGCCTATGGCTACACCTTC
CASMSLAAYGYTF
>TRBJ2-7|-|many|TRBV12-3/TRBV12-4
TGTGCCAGCAGCCGAAGACAGGCGGGCGAGCAGTACTTC
CASSRRQAGEQYF
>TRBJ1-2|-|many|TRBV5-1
TGCGCCAGCAGCTTGGATTTAAGTGGCTACACCTTC
CASSLDLSGYTF
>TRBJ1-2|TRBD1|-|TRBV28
TGTGCCAGCAGTTTTATTCGGGACAGGGCCCCCTATGGCTACACCTTC
CASSFIRDRAPYGYTF
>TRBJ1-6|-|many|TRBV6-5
TGTGCCAGCAGTTACGGCAGGGCAGACTCACCCCTCCACTTT
CASSYGRADSPLHF
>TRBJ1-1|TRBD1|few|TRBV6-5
TGTGCCAGCAGTTACCAATTCGACGGACAGGGGGATGAAGCTTTCTTT
CASSYQFDGQGDEAFF
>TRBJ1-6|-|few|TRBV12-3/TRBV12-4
TGTGCCAGCAGTTTAGCACTTGGGGGGCGGGCCTTTAATTCACCCCTCCACTTT
CASSLALGGRAFNSPLHF
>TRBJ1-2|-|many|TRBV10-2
TGCGCCAGCAGTGAGCCAGCGAACTATGGCTACACCTTC
CASSEPANYGYTF
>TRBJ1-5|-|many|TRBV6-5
TGTGCCAGCTCGAGAGGGGTGAGGCAGCCCCAGCATTTT
CASSRGVRQPQHF
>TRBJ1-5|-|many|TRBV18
TGTGCCAGCTCACCAGGAGGTACCCGCTATCAGCCCCAGCATTTT
CASSPGGTRYQPQHF
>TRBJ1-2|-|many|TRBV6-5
TGTGCCAGCAGTTACTCGAATGGCATGAACCTAAACTATGGCTACACCTTC
CASSYSNGMNLNYGYTF
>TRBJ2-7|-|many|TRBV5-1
TGCGCCAGCAGCGGGGGGGGGCAGTACTACGAGCAGTACTTC
CASSGGGQYYEQYF
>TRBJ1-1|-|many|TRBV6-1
TGTGCCAGCAGCGCCAGTCCGGGACCGAACACTGAAGCTTTCTTT
CASSASPGPNTEAFF
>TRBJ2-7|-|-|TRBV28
TGTGCCAGCAGCTCCGGGATTCCGGGACAACTCTACGAGCAGTACTTC
CASSSGIPGQLYEQYF
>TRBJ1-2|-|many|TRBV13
TGTGCCAGCAGCTTAGTGTCGGATGGGAATGGCTACACCTTC
CASSLVSDGNGYTF
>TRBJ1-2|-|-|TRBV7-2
TGTGCCAGCAGCGCGCCTCGGCCGACGCAAGGCTACACCTTC
CASSAPRPTQGYTF
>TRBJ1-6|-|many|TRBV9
TGTGCCAGCAACCGGGGGGATTCACCCCTCCACTTT
CASNRGDSPLHF
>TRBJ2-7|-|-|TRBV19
TGTGCCAGTAGTATAGATAGGTGGGGAAACTACGAGCAGTACTTC
CASSIDRWGNYEQYF
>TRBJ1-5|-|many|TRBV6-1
TGTGCCAGCAGTGCACTGCGGGCGCCTGGCAATCAGCCCCAGCATTTT
CASSALRAPGNQPQHF
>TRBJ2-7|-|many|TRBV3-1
TGTGCCAGCAGCCAAGATAGGGTACAAGTCTACGAGCAGTACTTC
CASSQDRVQVYEQYF
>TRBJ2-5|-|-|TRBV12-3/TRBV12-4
TGTGCCAGCAGTTTGTCAGCGACCCAAGAGACCCAGTACTTC
CASSLSATQETQYF